This T cell receptor (beta chain) was recovered during a study of T cell responses to AZD1222 COVID-19 vaccine. TCRdb's table, derived via immunoSEQ multiplex PCR, lists solely in-frame clones and lacks some. Of 150,000 to 200,000 clones in the sample, roughly 90% were seen once. V lost 2 bases and J lost 0, with 9 bases in between. In germline, CDR1 is SGDLS, CDR2 YYNGEE. The CDR3 spans 15 residues. The V call is TRBV9, the J call TRBJ1-3; no clear D. This sequence originates from an adult in good health. Sequencing used peripheral blood, obtained on day 0 of AZD1222 vaccination. The CDR3 spells CASSVGRYSGNTIYF. CDR3 nucleotide sequence: TGTGCCAGCAGCGTCGGACGTTACTCTGGAAACACCATATATTTT. Using reference TRBV9 and TRBJ1-3 for the parts outside the CDR3, the full variable domain is DSGVTQTPKHLITATGQRVTLRCSPRSGDLSVYWYQQSLDQGLQFLIQYYNGEERAKGNILERFSAQQFPDLHSELNLSSLELGDSALYFCASSVGRYSGNTIYFGEGSWLTVV.